This T cell receptor (beta chain) was profiled in a study of early T cells in non-severe SARS-CoV-2 infection. Background on the study: It was bulk RNA from unsorted whole blood that was sequenced, and the chains were unpaired.

Study-wide results and limits: Clonotype matching in VDJdb favored anti-spike CD8 responses and did not capture private and CD4 specificities.

This clonotype appeared many times. The antigen is undetermined. Each single cDNA molecule received a unique molecular identifier. TCRdb re-analysed the 5' RACE reads in MiXCR, keeping a single row per CDR3 protein. The table lists more than 85,000 distinct CDR3 sequences, over 10% of them singletons, with over 5% in the top ten. The CDR3 consists of 13 residues. Germline CDR1 reads WNHNN; CDR2 reads SYGVQD (reference sequence). The V end lost 4 bases, the J end lost 1 base, and 4 bases lay between the germline ends. The sequence was collected from an adult who was a healthcare worker with PCR-confirmed SARS-CoV-2 infection or an uninfected control (not recorded which). The sample was whole blood. The J gene is TRBJ2-2, the V gene TRBV10-1, with D unclear. The CDR3 reads CASSGGNTGELFF. In DNA form, the CDR3 reads TGCGCCAGCAGTGGCGGGAACACCGGGGAGCTGTTTTTT.